This T cell receptor beta chain was sequenced in a study of cytomegalovirus exposure and HLA in healthy donors listed by TCRdb under 2017. With respect to the entire study: In an earlier analysis of about 560 of the donors, 250 to 350 Gb of sequence data and 90 million to 120 million unique TCR beta sequences from roughly 190 million T cells were reported. The later analysis used no new phenotypic data to find candidate immune exposures, relying instead on TCR beta sequences and their occurrence across donors. Using immunosequencing, the study profiled T cell repertoires from 500 to 800 subjects and related those repertoires to cytomegalovirus serostatus. Roughly five DR-DQ haplotypes were handled as single units for association and clustering, since linkage in the cohort was strong. Every repertoire in the discovery cohort had been generated on one and the same sequencing platform. To predict cytomegalovirus infection status, the study brought together high-throughput TCR immunosequencing, statistical association of individual TCRs with disease status, and machine learning. An early release covering approximately 600 HLA-typed donors comprised roughly 300 gigabases of sequencing data and tens of millions of unique TCR sequences. The number of typed donors differed by locus: roughly 629-630 for A, B, C, DRB1 and DQB1; 522 for DQA1; 600 to 610 for DPA1; and 450 to 480 for DPB1. The genetic ancestry cluster associated with self-reported Caucasian donors included 70% to 85% of the roughly 360 genotyped donors. A later analysis re-examined previously published TCR beta repertoires from more than 650 donors and added high-resolution HLA genotyping to investigate patterns of TCR occurrence. The aim of the study was to test whether cataloging public T cell receptors could identify signatures of past pathogen exposure. In an earlier analysis of 587 of the donors, high-throughput TCR beta sequencing was used to judge whether each TCR beta V gene segment behaved as functional or pseudogenic. Among around 400 genotyped donors of the cohort, an average of around 220,000 unique TCR beta nucleotide sequences was sequenced per donor, of which about 18% were non-productive. Donor age, sex, ethnicity and CMV serostatus were compiled together with the repertoire data. In addition to the first cohort of 500 to 850 subjects, a separate validation cohort of 120 different subjects was used. Both class I and class II loci were covered by HLA typing, at four-digit resolution. A later genetic analysis used genome-wide SNP genotypes for about 65% of the roughly 670 donors, treating that subset as a discovery cohort.

The full study reports these points: A later genetic analysis reported fewer N-insertions in productive TCRs among donors in an Asian-associated ancestry cluster than the roughly 720-donor mean. A later analysis reported that several top co-occurrence clusters appeared linked to parvovirus B19, influenza, CMV and Epstein-Barr virus. Linkage disequilibrium might explain the correlated functional status among segregating V segments, but an unknown experimental factor could not be ruled out. A cluster of highly shared sequence variants was judged likely to be a technical artifact of the sequencing pipeline. In a later analysis, most CMV-associated TCR beta chains were found to appear HLA-restricted, with HLA associations seemingly driven largely by CMV exposure. Compared with equally common non-associated chains, HLA-associated TCR beta chains in a later analysis were more clonally expanded and had lower generation probabilities. V-gene and J-gene trimming of TCR beta chains was associated with a missense DCLRE1C variant in a later genetic analysis, and the association was replicated in an independent cohort. In a later analysis, some 18,000 TCR beta sequences were associated with specific HLA alleles at a false discovery rate of 0.05. In a later analysis, the rate of TCR association differed among HLA loci, with DRB1 alleles having the most associated TCRs and HLA-C alleles having the fewest. A further reported finding was that TCR beta sequences accurately predicted the HLA-A and HLA-B alleles for most subjects in the first cohort. Because counts were too low, around 18 rarely observed V segments, including chromosome 9 orphons, were left out of the earlier analysis of about 620 of the donors. A few of the identified cytomegalovirus-associated TCR beta chains were confirmed in vitro to be specific for cytomegalovirus antigens. The only immune exposure information available for the cohort was CMV serostatus. The authors suggested that the approach could potentially be generalized to other disease states and immunological phenotypes. Most TCR sequences were observed very rarely across donors, whereas some public TCRs were present in many individuals. Cytomegalovirus status was reported to be diagnosed by the classifier with high specificity and sensitivity in both the original and validation cohorts. A total of fewer than 200 TCR beta chains were listed by the study as associated with cytomegalovirus. Sequencing depth was assumed to be roughly uniform across donors in the presence/absence analyses, though that assumption may not hold. Only TCR beta chains were sequenced in this cohort, and the absence of alpha or paired-chain data limited detectable features. When HLA alleles, especially DR and DQ, strongly co-occurred, attributing TCR associations to individual alleles was difficult. In an earlier analysis of some 500 of the donors, most TCR beta V segments were observed in productive rearrangements about 87% or about 30% of the time, broadly matching IMGT annotations. HLA typing was unavailable for some donors at each locus, so association tests used only the typed subset.

The method was the immunoSEQ multiplex PCR assay. The multiplex PCR relied on a mix of 60 forward primers for TCR Vbeta segments and 13 reverse primers for TCR Jbeta segments. Amplification of the CDR3 region of rearranged TCR beta genes was performed with a multiplex PCR assay on genomic DNA. On the Illumina HiSeq System, the amplified TCR beta libraries were sequenced as 87-base-pair reads. The paper's processing steps were these. Across the roughly 600 repertoires, a later analysis counted 60 million to 90 million unique TCR beta chains, 8.5 million to 12 million of which were shared by at least two donors. Raw reads were error-corrected and collapsed into unique sequences by a nearest-neighbor algorithm in which closely related sequences were merged to remove PCR and sequencing errors. To assign V, D and J gene segments, CDR3 sequences were aligned to IMGT reference sequences. For a sequence to be retained, a match of at least six nucleotides to both a V gene segment and a J gene segment was required. A rearrangement counted as productive if the CDR3 had no stop codons and remained in frame with V and J, and every other rearrangement counted as non-productive. CDR3 was defined according to IMGT convention as the region running from the second conserved V-encoded cysteine to the conserved J-encoded phenylalanine. The earlier analysis of roughly 590 of the donors excluded any sequence lacking an unambiguous match to a single V gene segment. In an earlier analysis of roughly 500 of the donors, V segments were called functional above 56.7% productive rearrangements and were called segregating when the between-donor standard deviation exceeded 5%. A statistical classification framework was developed to diagnose cytomegalovirus status using the catalog of TCR beta chain sequences. A later analysis assigned V and J genes by comparing TCR nucleotide sequences with IMGT/GENE-DB human TR gene sequences. A later analysis assigned CDR3 sequences and most-parsimonious VDJ recombination scenarios with the TCRdist pipeline. In a later analysis, each TCR beta chain was defined by its CDR3 amino acid sequence together with its V-gene family, and reads lacking a unique V-gene family were excluded. As a way to deal with suspected cross-contamination and a sequencing artifact, a later analysis dropped 592 nucleotide sequences that were highly shared and had low generation probability. For each public chain, a later analysis derived a clonal expansion index from normalized ranks of inferred template counts within each repertoire. Generation probabilities in a later analysis came from a VDJ recombination model fitted to out-of-frame rearrangements, and those results were checked against IGoR. A later analysis scored TCR-TCR, TCR-HLA and TCR-CMV co-occurrence with hypergeometric tests, applying a repertoire-size bias correction to TCR pairs. A later analysis estimated false discovery rates by permuting HLA or CMV assignments 20 times. In a later analysis, co-occurring TCRs were grouped with DBSCAN, and TCRdist sequence similarity was added when clustering was performed within HLA-allele-positive subsets. Co-occurrence clustering excluded repertoires with fewer than 30,000 or more than 120,000 public chains, plus five with anomalous nucleotide sharing. In its TCRdb copy, this immuneACCESS table keeps in-frame sequences only and misses some clones. Where compared with another copy, unresolved V genes explain less than half of these, and the others have no known cause. Clonal size and the V and J genes are those of that table, whereas D and trimming came from the DNA. Counted in this sample were 150,000 to 200,000 clones; roughly 78% of them appeared once. 1% of the sample is taken by the ten largest.

The cohort consisted of some 730 healthy bone marrow donors. All cohort members were sampled while nominally healthy, although unrecorded immune exposures were likely present. The donor tested CMV seropositive and was one of the 289 seropositive cohort members. Each donor provided a peripheral blood sample, and peripheral blood mononuclear cells were used for TCR beta sequencing. Genomic DNA was extracted from the blood cell samples with the Qiagen DNeasy Blood Extraction Kit. As regards this clone: Which antigen it targets is not known. No clone much larger than this one lies a single base away; base qualities are absent. Within the sample, other DNA sequences also encode this same CDR3.

Sequenced sample: PBMCs. This clonotype was obtained from a woman aged 45 to 65 in good health and CMV-seropositive.

The nucleotide sequence is given as TGCAGTGCCCCGTTAGGAAACACCATATATTTT. Its product reads: CSAPLGNTIYF. This chain is built from TRBV20-1 and TRBJ1-3; the D gene assignment is ambiguous. Including the terminal cysteine and phenylalanine, the CDR3 comprises 11 residues. Only the CDR3 part of the read is kept: 33 bases, read in frame from the first base. CDR1 and CDR2 were assigned from the germline V gene (reference sequence) as DFQATT and SNEGSKA. Cut back by 6 bases and 4 bases, the V and J ends lie 7 bases apart.